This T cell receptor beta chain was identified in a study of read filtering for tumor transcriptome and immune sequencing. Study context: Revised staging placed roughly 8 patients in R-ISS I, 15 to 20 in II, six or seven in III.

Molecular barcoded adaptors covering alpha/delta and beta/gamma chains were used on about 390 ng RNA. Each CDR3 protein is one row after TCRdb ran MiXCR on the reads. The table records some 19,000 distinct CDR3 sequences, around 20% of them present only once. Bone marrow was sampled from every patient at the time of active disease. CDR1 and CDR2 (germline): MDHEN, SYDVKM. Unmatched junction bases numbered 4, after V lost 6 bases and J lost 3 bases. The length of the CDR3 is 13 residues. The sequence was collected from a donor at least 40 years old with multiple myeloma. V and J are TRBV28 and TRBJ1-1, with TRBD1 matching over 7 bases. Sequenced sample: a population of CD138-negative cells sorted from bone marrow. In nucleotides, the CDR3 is TGTGCCAGCAGGGTCGACAGGGACACTGAAGCTTTCTTT. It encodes CASRVDRDTEAFF.